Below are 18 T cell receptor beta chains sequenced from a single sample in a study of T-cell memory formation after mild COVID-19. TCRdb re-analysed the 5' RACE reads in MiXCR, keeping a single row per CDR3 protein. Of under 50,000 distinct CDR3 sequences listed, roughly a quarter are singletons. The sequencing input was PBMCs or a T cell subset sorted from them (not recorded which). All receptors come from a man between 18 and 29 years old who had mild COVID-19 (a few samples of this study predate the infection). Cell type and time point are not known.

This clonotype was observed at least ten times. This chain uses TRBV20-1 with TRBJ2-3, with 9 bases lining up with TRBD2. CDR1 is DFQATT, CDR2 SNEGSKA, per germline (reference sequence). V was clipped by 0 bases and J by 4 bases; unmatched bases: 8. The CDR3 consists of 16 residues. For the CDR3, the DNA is TGCAGTGCTAGAGATATAGCTAGCGGGGATGCAGATACGCAGTATTTT. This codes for CSARDIASGDADTQYF.

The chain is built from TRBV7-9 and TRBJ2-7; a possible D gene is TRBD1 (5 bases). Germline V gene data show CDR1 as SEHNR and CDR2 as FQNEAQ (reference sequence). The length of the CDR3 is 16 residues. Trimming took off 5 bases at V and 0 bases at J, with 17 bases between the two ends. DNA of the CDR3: TGTGCCAGCAGCGCCAGAGACAGACAGTTCTCCTACGAGCAGTACTTC. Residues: CASSARDRQFSYEQYF.

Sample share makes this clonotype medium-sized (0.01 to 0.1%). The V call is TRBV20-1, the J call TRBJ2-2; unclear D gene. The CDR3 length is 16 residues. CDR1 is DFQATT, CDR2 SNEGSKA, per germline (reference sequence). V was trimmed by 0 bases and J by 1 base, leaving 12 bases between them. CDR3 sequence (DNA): TGCAGTGCTAGAGATTGGGAACAGATGAACACCGGGGAGCTGTTTTTT. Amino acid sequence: CSARDWEQMNTGELFF.

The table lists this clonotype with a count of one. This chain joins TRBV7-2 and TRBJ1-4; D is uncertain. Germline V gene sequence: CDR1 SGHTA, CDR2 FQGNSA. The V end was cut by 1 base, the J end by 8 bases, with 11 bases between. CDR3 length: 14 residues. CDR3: CASSLVRGYEKLFF. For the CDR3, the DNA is TGTGCCAGCAGCTTAGTCAGAGGTTACGAAAAACTGTTTTTT.

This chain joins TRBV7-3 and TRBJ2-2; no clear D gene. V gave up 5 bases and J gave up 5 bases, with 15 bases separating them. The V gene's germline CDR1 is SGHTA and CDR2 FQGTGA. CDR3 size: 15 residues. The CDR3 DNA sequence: TGTGCCAGCAGCCAACATCCAGGTGGAACCGGGGAGCTGTTTTTT. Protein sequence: CASSQHPGGTGELFF.

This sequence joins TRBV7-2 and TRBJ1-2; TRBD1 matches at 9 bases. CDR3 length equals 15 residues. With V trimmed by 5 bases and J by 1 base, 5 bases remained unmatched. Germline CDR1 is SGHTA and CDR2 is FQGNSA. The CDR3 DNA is TGTGCCAGCAGCCTCACAGGGGGCCTTAACTATGGCTACACCTTC. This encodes CASSLTGGLNYGYTF.

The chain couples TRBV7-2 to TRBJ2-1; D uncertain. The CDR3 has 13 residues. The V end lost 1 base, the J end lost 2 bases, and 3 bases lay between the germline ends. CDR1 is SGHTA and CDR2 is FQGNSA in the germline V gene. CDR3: CASSLVPYNEQFF. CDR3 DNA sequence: TGTGCCAGCAGCTTAGTCCCCTACAATGAGCAGTTCTTC. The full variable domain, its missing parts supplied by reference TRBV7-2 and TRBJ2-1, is GAGVSQSPSNKVTEKGKDVELRCDPISGHTALYWYRQSLGQGLEFLIYFQGNSAPDKSGLPSDRFSAERTGGSVSTLTIQRTQQEDSAVYLCASSLVPYNEQFFGPGTRLTVL.

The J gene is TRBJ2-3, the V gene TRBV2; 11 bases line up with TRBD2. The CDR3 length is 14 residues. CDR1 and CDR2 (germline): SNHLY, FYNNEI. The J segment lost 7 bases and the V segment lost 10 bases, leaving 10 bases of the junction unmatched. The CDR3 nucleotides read TGTGCCACCCTGACTAGCGGGACTTCGAATACGCAGTATTTT. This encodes CATLTSGTSNTQYF.

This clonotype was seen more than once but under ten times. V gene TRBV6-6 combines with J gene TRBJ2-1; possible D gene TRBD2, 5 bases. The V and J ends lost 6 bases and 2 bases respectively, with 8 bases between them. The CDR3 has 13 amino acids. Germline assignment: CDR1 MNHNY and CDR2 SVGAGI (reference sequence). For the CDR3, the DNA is TGTGCCAGCAGGTCCGGGGCCTACAATGAGCAGTTCTTC. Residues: CASRSGAYNEQFF.

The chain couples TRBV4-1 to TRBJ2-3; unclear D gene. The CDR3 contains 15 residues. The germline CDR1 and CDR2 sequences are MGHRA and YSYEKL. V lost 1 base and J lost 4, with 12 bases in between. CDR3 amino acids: CASSQGLRSADTQYF. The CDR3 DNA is TGCGCCAGCAGCCAAGGTCTCAGGTCAGCAGATACGCAGTATTTT.

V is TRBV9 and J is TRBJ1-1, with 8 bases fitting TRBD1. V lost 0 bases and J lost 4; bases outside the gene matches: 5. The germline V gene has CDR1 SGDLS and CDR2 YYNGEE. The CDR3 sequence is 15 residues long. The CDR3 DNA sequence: TGTGCCAGCAGCGTAGATTGGACAGGGCGCACTGAAGCTTTCTTT. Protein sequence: CASSVDWTGRTEAFF.

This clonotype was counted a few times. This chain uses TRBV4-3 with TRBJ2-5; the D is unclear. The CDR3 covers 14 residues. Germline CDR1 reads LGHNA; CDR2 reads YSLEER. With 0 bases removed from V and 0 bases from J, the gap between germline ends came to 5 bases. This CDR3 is CASSQDWDQETQYF. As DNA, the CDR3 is TGCGCCAGCAGCCAAGATTGGGACCAAGAGACCCAGTACTTC.

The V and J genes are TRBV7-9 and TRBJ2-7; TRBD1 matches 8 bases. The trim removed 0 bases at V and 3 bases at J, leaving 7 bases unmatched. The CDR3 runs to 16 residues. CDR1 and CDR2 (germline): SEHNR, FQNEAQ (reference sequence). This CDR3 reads CASSLAVTGEGYEQYF. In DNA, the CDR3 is TGTGCCAGCAGCTTAGCGGTGACAGGGGAAGGCTACGAGCAGTACTTC.

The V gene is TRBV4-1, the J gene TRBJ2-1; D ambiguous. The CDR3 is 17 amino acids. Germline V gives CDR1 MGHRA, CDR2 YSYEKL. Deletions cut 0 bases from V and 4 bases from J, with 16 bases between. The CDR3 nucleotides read TGCGCCAGCAGCCAAGATAGTCAGGAGCCGGCATACAATGAGCAGTTCTTC. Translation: CASSQDSQEPAYNEQFF.

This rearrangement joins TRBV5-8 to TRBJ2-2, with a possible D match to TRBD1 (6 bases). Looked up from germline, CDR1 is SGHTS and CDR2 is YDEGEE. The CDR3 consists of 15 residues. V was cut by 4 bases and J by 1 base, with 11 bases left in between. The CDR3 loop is CASSRTTGNTGELFF. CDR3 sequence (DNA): TGTGCCAGCAGCCGGACGACAGGGAACACCGGGGAGCTGTTTTTT.

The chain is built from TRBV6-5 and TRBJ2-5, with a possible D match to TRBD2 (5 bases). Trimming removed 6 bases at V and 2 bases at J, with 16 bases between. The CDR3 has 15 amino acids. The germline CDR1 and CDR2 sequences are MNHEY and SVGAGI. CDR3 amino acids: CASRKVEVLQETQYF. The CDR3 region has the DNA TGTGCCAGCAGAAAAGTGGAGGTTTTACAAGAGACCCAGTACTTC.

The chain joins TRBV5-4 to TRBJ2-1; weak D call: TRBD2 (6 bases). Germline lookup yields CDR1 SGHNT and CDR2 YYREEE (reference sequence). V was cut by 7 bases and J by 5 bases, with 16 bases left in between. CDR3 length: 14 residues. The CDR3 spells CASLGGQSDNEQFF. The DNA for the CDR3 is TGTGCCAGCCTAGGAGGGCAGTCAGACAATGAGCAGTTCTTC.

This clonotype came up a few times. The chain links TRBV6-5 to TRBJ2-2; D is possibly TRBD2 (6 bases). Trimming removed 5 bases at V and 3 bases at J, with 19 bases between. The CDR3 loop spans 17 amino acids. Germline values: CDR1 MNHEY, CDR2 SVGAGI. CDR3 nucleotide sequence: TGTGCCAGCAGTCCTATAGCCCCGGGGGACGACACCGGGGAGCTGTTTTTT. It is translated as CASSPIAPGDDTGELFF.